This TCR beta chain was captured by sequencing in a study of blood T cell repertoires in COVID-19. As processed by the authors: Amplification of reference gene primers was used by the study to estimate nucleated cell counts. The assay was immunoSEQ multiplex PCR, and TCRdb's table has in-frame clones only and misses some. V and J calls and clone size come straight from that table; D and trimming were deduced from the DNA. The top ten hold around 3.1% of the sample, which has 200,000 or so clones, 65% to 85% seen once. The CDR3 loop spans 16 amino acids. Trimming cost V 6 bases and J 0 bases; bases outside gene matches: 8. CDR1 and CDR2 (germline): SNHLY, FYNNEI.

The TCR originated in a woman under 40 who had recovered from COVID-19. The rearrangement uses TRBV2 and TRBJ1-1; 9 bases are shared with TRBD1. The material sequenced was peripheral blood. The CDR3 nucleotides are TGTGCCAGCAGGCCGGGACAGGGATTCATGAACACTGAAGCTTTCTTT. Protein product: CASRPGQGFMNTEAFF.